Each of the 23 T cell receptor beta chains below was sequenced from the same sample in a study of OX40 agonist ivuxolimab in advanced cancers. TCRdb keeps only in-frame clones here, not all; method: immunoSEQ multiplex PCR. The data show about 62,000 clones, around 84% seen once. Sequenced material: CD4+ or CD8+ T cells sorted from blood, taken in a trial of the OX40 agonist ivuxolimab. These receptors all stem from an adult with an advanced solid tumor such as melanoma, head and neck, liver or kidney cancer.

The genes are TRBV5-5 and TRBJ1-4; no firm D call. V was cut by 4 bases and J by 6 bases, with 16 bases left in between. The CDR3 runs 15 residues. CDR1 is SGHKS, CDR2 YYEKEE, per germline (reference sequence). The CDR3 DNA follows: TGTGCCAGCAGCCCTAACACGGACCCGGATGAAAAACTGTTTTTT. It translates to CASSPNTDPDEKLFF. The variable domain in full, with the rest retrieved from reference TRBV5-5 and TRBJ1-4, is DAGVTQSPTHLIKTRGQQVTLRCSPISGHKSVSWYQQVLGQGPQFIFQYYEKEERGRGNFPDRFSARQFPNYSSELNVNALLLGDSALYLCASSPNTDPDEKLFFGSGTQLSVL.

This clone was seen only a few times. V usage is TRBV15 and J usage is TRBJ2-1; 12 bases line up with TRBD1. This CDR3 has 17 residues. From germline, CDR1 is LNHNV and CDR2 YYDKDF (reference sequence). V trimming: 2 bases; J trimming: 8 bases; junction bases outside the gene matches: 10. The CDR3 reads CATSRQYPGTGGDEQFF. CDR3 nucleotide sequence: TGTGCCACCAGCAGACAGTACCCCGGGACAGGGGGCGATGAGCAGTTCTTC.

The CDR3 loop reads CSVEDQPGEQYF. CDR3 nucleotides: TGCAGCGTTGAAGATCAACCGGGGGAACAGTACTTC. This sequence joins TRBV29-1 and TRBJ2-7; tentative D call: TRBD2 (6 bases). The CDR3 covers 12 residues. V was pared by 0 bases and J by 10 bases, with 13 bases between. Germline assignment: CDR1 SQVTM and CDR2 ANQGSEA.

V usage is TRBV4-1 and J usage is TRBJ1-4, with a weak D call TRBD1 (6 bases). Germline CDR1 MGHRA, CDR2 YSYEKL. The CDR3 length is 15 residues. V lost 7 bases and J 8 bases, leaving 20 bases between the germline ends. The CDR3 DNA reads TGCGCCAGCACCACGCGTTGGGGGGCAAACGAAAAACTGTTTTTT. Translated, it gives CASTTRWGANEKLFF.

This clone was seen a single time. The CDR3, as DNA: TGCGCCAGCAGCCAAAACCCAGGGGGTAAAGATACGCAGTATTTT. As protein: CASSQNPGGKDTQYF. The rearrangement joins TRBV4-1 to TRBJ2-3; 7 bases are shared with TRBD1. The CDR3 runs to 15 residues. Germline CDR1 reads MGHRA; CDR2 reads YSYEKL. After removal of 2 bases from V and 5 bases from J, the junction contained 7 bases not matched to a gene.

V usage is TRBV7-8 and J usage is TRBJ2-7, with a tentative D call TRBD2 (5 bases). Trimming cost V 0 bases and J 4 bases, with 7 bases left between them. CDR1 is SGHVS and CDR2 is FQNEAQ in the germline V gene. The CDR3 spans 13 residues. The CDR3 region is CASSLARGYEQYF. CDR3 DNA: TGTGCCAGCAGCTTAGCTCGAGGGTACGAGCAGTACTTC.

Only one count was recorded for this clone. This rearrangement joins TRBV7-9 to TRBJ2-1; 9 bases match TRBD1. The CDR3 covers 15 residues. The J segment lost 0 bases and the V segment lost 3 bases, leaving 0 bases of the junction unmatched. CDR1 and CDR2 (germline): SEHNR, FQNEAQ (reference sequence). The CDR3 DNA sequence: TGTGCCAGCAGCTTGGGACAGGGCTCCTACAATGAGCAGTTCTTC. Amino acids: CASSLGQGSYNEQFF.

This clone was recorded once. This CDR3 is CASSPTAAGEGLGDIQYF. The CDR3 DNA reads as TGTGCCAGCAGCCCAACGGCAGCGGGGGAGGGCTTGGGGGACATTCAGTACTTC. The J gene is TRBJ2-4, the V gene TRBV7-2; 8 bases are a match to TRBD2. CDR1 is SGHTA and CDR2 is FQGNSA in the germline V gene. The CDR3 loop spans 18 amino acids. The V gene end was trimmed by 5 bases and the J gene end by 8 bases; junction bases not matched to a gene: 20.

The J gene is TRBJ1-4, the V gene TRBV19, with D hard to call. This CDR3 is 14 amino acids long. The V and J ends lost 7 bases and 0 bases respectively, with 9 bases between them. CDR1 and CDR2 from the germline V gene are LNHDA and SQIVND (reference sequence). In DNA, the CDR3 is TGTGCCAGTATGGGGATAGCAACTAATGAAAAACTGTTTTTT. Its translation is CASMGIATNEKLFF. Full variable domain (remainder filled in from reference TRBV19 and TRBJ1-4): DGGITQSPKYLFRKEGQNVTLSCEQNLNHDAMYWYRQDPGQGLRLIYYSQIVNDFQKGDIAEGYSVSREKKESFPLTVTSAQKNPTAFYLCASMGIATNEKLFFGSGTQLSVL.

V gene TRBV19 combines with J gene TRBJ1-1, with D maybe TRBD1 (5 bases). Germline V gene data show CDR1 as LNHDA and CDR2 as SQIVND (reference sequence). With 5 bases removed from V and 1 base from J, the gap between germline ends came to 8 bases. CDR3 length: 13 amino acids. Here the CDR3 reads CASSSTENTEAFF. The CDR3 DNA follows: TGTGCCAGTAGTTCGACAGAGAACACTGAAGCTTTCTTT. Based on the CDR3 plus reference TRBV19 and TRBJ1-1, the full variable domain is DGGITQSPKYLFRKEGQNVTLSCEQNLNHDAMYWYRQDPGQGLRLIYYSQIVNDFQKGDIAEGYSVSREKKESFPLTVTSAQKNPTAFYLCASSSTENTEAFFGQGTRLTVV.

This sequence joins TRBV29-1 and TRBJ1-1; D remains ambiguous. V was pared by 7 bases and J by 1 base, with 13 bases between. The length of the CDR3 is 13 residues. CDR1 is SQVTM, CDR2 ANQGSEA, per germline. The CDR3 loop is CSAERTENTEAFF. In DNA, the CDR3 is TGCAGCGCCGAACGGACGGAGAACACTGAAGCTTTCTTT.

V gene TRBV28 combines with J gene TRBJ2-1; 10 bases are a match to TRBD2. The CDR3 runs 15 residues. In germline, CDR1 is MDHEN, CDR2 SYDVKM. The J segment lost 9 bases and the V segment lost 6 bases, leaving 11 bases of the junction unmatched. In DNA, the CDR3 is TGTGCCAGCAGAAAAGCGGGAGGGCCCTTGAGTGAGCAGTTCTTC. Its translation is CASRKAGGPLSEQFF.

J is TRBJ2-1 and V is TRBV7-9, with 7 bases matching TRBD2. CDR3 length: 13 amino acids. Germline loops: CDR1 SEHNR, CDR2 FQNEAQ (reference sequence). The ends lost 11 bases at V and 9 bases at J; junction bases unmatched: 13. The CDR3 is CAAREDGSSEQFF. DNA for the CDR3: TGTGCCGCTCGGGAGGACGGGAGTAGTGAGCAGTTCTTC. Combining the CDR3 with reference TRBV7-9 and TRBJ2-1 gives the whole variable domain DTGVSQNPRHKITKRGQNVTFRCDPISEHNRLYWYRQTLGQGPEFLTYFQNEAQLEKSRLLSDRFSAERPKGSFSTLEIQRTEQGDSAMYLCAAREDGSSEQFFGPGTRLTVL.

In this sample, this clone turned up a few times. The J gene is TRBJ2-1, the V gene TRBV2; TRBD2 aligns across 8 bases. V shed 8 bases and J 3 bases; nucleotides not matched to a gene: 6. Looked up from germline, CDR1 is SNHLY and CDR2 is FYNNEI. This CDR3 has 14 residues. The CDR3: CASLLAGGYNEQFF. Here the CDR3 DNA reads TGTGCCAGCCTTTTGGCGGGAGGCTACAATGAGCAGTTCTTC.

This rearrangement joins TRBV19 to TRBJ2-3; D is unclear. The V end was cut by 4 bases, the J end by 3 bases, with 5 bases between. The CDR3 runs 12 residues. Germline V CDR1 and CDR2: LNHDA, SQIVND (reference sequence). CDR3 sequence reads: CASSRSTDTQYF. The CDR3 region has the DNA TGTGCCAGTAGTAGGAGTACAGATACGCAGTATTTT. Filled out from reference TRBV19 and TRBJ2-3, the complete variable domain reads DGGITQSPKYLFRKEGQNVTLSCEQNLNHDAMYWYRQDPGQGLRLIYYSQIVNDFQKGDIAEGYSVSREKKESFPLTVTSAQKNPTAFYLCASSRSTDTQYFGPGTRLTVL.

The chain has TRBV6-1 and TRBJ1-2; 7 positions agree with TRBD1. The length of the CDR3 is 14 residues. V shed 3 bases, J shed 4 bases, and the junction held 5 bases outside the gene matches. Germline V gives CDR1 MNHNS, CDR2 SASEGT. In DNA form, the CDR3 reads TGTGCCAGCAGTGAGGGACAGAGTGGCTATGGCTACACCTTC. Protein: CASSEGQSGYGYTF.

This clone has only one observation. J is TRBJ1-2 and V is TRBV6-1; D perhaps matches TRBD1 (5 bases). The length of the CDR3 is 16 residues. V was trimmed by 2 bases and J by 4 bases, leaving 17 bases between them. From germline, CDR1 is MNHNS and CDR2 SASEGT. CDR3 nucleotides: TGTGCCAGCAGTGAAATGCAGGGTGGAATCTCCTATGGCTACACCTTC. This translates into CASSEMQGGISYGYTF.

The J gene is TRBJ2-5, the V gene TRBV11-2, with 9 bases aligning to TRBD1. This CDR3 is 16 amino acids long. Germline CDR1 is SGHAT and CDR2 is FQNNGV. Trimming took 8 bases from V and 5 from J; bases not matched to a gene: 15. CDR3 coding DNA: TGTGCCAGCGGTTCGACCCGGGGACAGGGTGTGGAGACCCAGTACTTC. Translation gives CASGSTRGQGVETQYF.

The genes are TRBV7-2 and TRBJ1-1, with D possibly matching TRBD1 (6 bases). The CDR3 has 14 residues. V was cut by 6 bases and J by 3 bases, with 14 bases left in between. CDR1 is SGHTA, CDR2 FQGNSA, per germline. The CDR3 nucleotides read TGTGCCAGCAGAAAAGCACAGGGTCACACTGAAGCTTTCTTT. Protein product: CASRKAQGHTEAFF.

The rearrangement uses TRBV5-1 and TRBJ1-2, with D perhaps TRBD1 (6 bases). There are 15 residues in the CDR3. Germline CDR1 and CDR2: SGHRS and YFSETQ. V lost 4 bases to trimming and J lost 10 bases, with 23 bases between them. CDR3 bases: TGCGCCAGCAGCGGGATTACAGGGCTGGGCAGGGTCTACACCTTC. Its protein is CASSGITGLGRVYTF.

V is TRBV2 and J is TRBJ2-1; the match to TRBD2 covers 10 bases. Losses at the gene ends were 6 bases for V and 1 base for J; bases not matched to a gene: 12. The CDR3 covers 18 residues. Germline CDR1 and CDR2: SNHLY and FYNNEI. The CDR3 bases are TGTGCCAGCAGCCCCGGCGGGCTAGCGGGAGTTTCCTACAATGAGCAGTTCTTC. Translation gives CASSPGGLAGVSYNEQFF. The full variable domain, with the rest looked up from reference TRBV2 and TRBJ2-1, is EPEVTQTPSHQVTQMGQEVILRCVPISNHLYFYWYRQILGQKVEFLVSFYNNEISEKSEIFDDQFSVERPDGSNFTLKIRSTKLEDSAMYFCASSPGGLAGVSYNEQFFGPGTRLTVL.

The chain has TRBV2 and TRBJ2-5, with D possibly matching TRBD2 (5 bases). This CDR3 has 15 residues. Trimming shortened V by 3 bases and J by 7 bases, and 18 bases separated the two germline ends. Germline CDR1 SNHLY, CDR2 FYNNEI. The CDR3 DNA is TGTGCCAGCAGTGAGTCGGGGATGCCCATGTCGACCCAGTACTTC. This gives the protein CASSESGMPMSTQYF.

This clone was counted only a few times. The chain recombines TRBV18 with TRBJ1-5, with D unresolved. The CDR3 runs to 12 residues. V shed 4 bases and J shed 4 bases, with 5 bases lying between them. Germline V gene lookup returns CDR1 KGHSH and CDR2 LQKENI. The DNA for the CDR3 is TGTGCCAGCTCACTAGGGAATCAGCCCCAGCATTTT. It encodes CASSLGNQPQHF. The full variable domain, with the rest looked up from reference TRBV18 and TRBJ1-5, is NAGVMQNPRHLVRRRGQEARLRCSPMKGHSHVYWYRQLPEEGLKFMVYLQKENIIDESGMPKERFSAEFPKEGPSILRIQQVVRGDSAAYFCASSLGNQPQHFGDGTRLSIL.